The 32 T cell receptor beta chains below were found in one sample sequenced in a study of T cells in Graves' hyperthyroidism and ophthalmopathy. TCR beta CDR3 regions were amplified from RNA transcripts. First-round RT-PCR of the TCR CDR3 relied on the HTBI primer set. TCRdb re-derived calls from the multiplex PCR reads in MiXCR, one entry per CDR3 protein. The top ten hold approximately 18% of the sample, which has around 560,000 distinct CDR3 sequences, approximately 15% seen once. Sequencing was performed on blood. The receptors were sampled from a young woman with Graves' hyperthyroidism.

This rearrangement joins TRBV6-1 to TRBJ1-4; TRBD1 agrees at 9 bases. The length of the CDR3 is 15 residues. Germline CDR1 reads MNHNS; CDR2 reads SASEGT. J lost 7 bases, V lost 4 bases, and 7 bases had no gene match. The CDR3 loop is CASSAGDRAAEKLFF. The CDR3, as DNA: TGTGCCAGCAGTGCCGGGGACAGGGCGGCTGAAAAACTGTTTTTT.

The V gene is TRBV20-1, the J gene TRBJ2-3; D gene uncertain. The V gene's germline CDR1 is DFQATT and CDR2 SNEGSKA (reference sequence). V shed 5 bases and J shed 2 bases, with 11 bases lying between them. The CDR3 covers 13 residues. For the CDR3, the DNA is TGCAGTGCTGCCAAGGACGCCACAGATACGCAGTATTTT. This encodes CSAAKDATDTQYF.

This clonotype has more than one count but fewer than ten. A read error may explain this, as a much larger clone is one base away. The chain links TRBV20-1 to TRBJ2-3; D unclear. The CDR3 consists of 16 residues. V lost 0 bases and J 0 bases, leaving 13 bases between the germline ends. The germline gives CDR1 DFQATT, CDR2 SNEGSKA (reference sequence). CDR3 sequence reads: CSARDPARKSTDTQYF. The CDR3 nucleotides are TGCAGTGCTAGAGATCCTGCTAGAAAGAGCACAGATACGCAGTATTTT.

This clonotype was counted many times. The CDR3 region is CASSSLAGGETQYF. The CDR3 DNA is TGTGCCAGCAGCTCCCTAGCGGGGGGAGAGACCCAGTACTTC. The V gene is TRBV7-8, the J gene TRBJ2-5; 11 bases match TRBD2. The CDR3 is 14 residues long. From germline, CDR1 is SGHVS and CDR2 FQNEAQ. The V gene end was trimmed by 4 bases and the J gene end by 4 bases; junction bases not matched to a gene: 2.

This clonotype showed up just a few times. V is TRBV14 and J is TRBJ2-5, with 10 bases that match TRBD2. CDR1 and CDR2 from the germline V gene are SGHDN and FVKESK. The CDR3 loop spans 17 amino acids. J was trimmed by 0 bases and V by 0 bases; bases with no gene match: 4. The CDR3 loop reads CASSQELAGTDQETQYF. CDR3 nucleotide sequence: TGTGCCAGCAGCCAAGAACTAGCGGGGACCGACCAAGAGACCCAGTACTTC.

In its sample, this clonotype was seen many times. V usage is TRBV7-9 and J usage is TRBJ2-4, with D possibly TRBD2 on 6 matching bases. This CDR3 contains 17 residues. V lost 5 bases, J lost 1 base, and 18 bases lay in between. Germline V gene sequence: CDR1 SEHNR, CDR2 FQNEAQ (reference sequence). DNA for the CDR3: TGTGCCAGCAGCGTATTAGAACGGGGGAACGCCAAAAACATTCAGTACTTC. Translation: CASSVLERGNAKNIQYF.

This clonotype showed up many times. J is TRBJ1-1 and V is TRBV28; maybe TRBD1 (6 bases). CDR1 is MDHEN, CDR2 SYDVKM, per germline. This CDR3 region has 14 residues. The ends were cut back, 6 bases at V and 1 base at J, with 12 bases in the middle. CDR3 sequence reads: CASRRQVSNTEAFF. CDR3 nucleotide sequence: TGTGCCAGCAGGAGACAGGTCTCGAACACTGAAGCTTTCTTT. Supplemented by reference TRBV28 and TRBJ1-1, the full variable domain reads DVKVTQSSRYLVKRTGEKVFLECVQDMDHENMFWYRQDPGLGLRLIYFSYDVKMKEKGDIPEGYSVSREKKERFSLILESASTNQTSMYLCASRRQVSNTEAFFGQGTRLTVV.

Many counts were recorded for this clonotype. This chain links TRBV12-3 or TRBV12-4 with TRBJ1-2, with D uncertain. V gave up 2 bases and J gave up 4 bases, with 11 bases separating them. The CDR3 is 14 amino acids. The CDR3 bases are TGTGCCAGCAGTTTAAGGCTGCAGCTCTATGGCTACACCTTC. It yields the protein CASSLRLQLYGYTF.

The chain is built from TRBV7-9 and TRBJ2-6; 10 nucleotides agree with TRBD1. The CDR3 covers 17 residues. Trimming took 5 bases from V and 4 from J; bases not matched to a gene: 8. Germline V gene sequence: CDR1 SEHNR, CDR2 FQNEAQ (reference sequence). CDR3 nucleotide sequence: TGTGCCAGCAGCGCTAGACAGGGGGCGGGGGGGGCCAACGTCCTGACTTTC. Translated, it gives CASSARQGAGGANVLTF.

This clonotype was counted many times. V gene TRBV19 combines with J gene TRBJ1-1; D remains unclear. The CDR3 has 13 amino acids. Looked up from germline, CDR1 is LNHDA and CDR2 is SQIVND (reference sequence). V lost 6 bases to trimming and J lost 1 base, with 9 bases between them. This chain's CDR3 is CASSIGSNTEAFF. The CDR3 bases are TGTGCCAGTAGCATCGGGTCGAACACTGAAGCTTTCTTT.

This clonotype was found a few times. This chain joins TRBV6-1 and TRBJ2-3; 7 bases map to TRBD2. This CDR3 is built from 14 residues. J was trimmed by 2 bases and V by 6 bases; bases with no gene match: 5. Germline V gene lookup returns CDR1 MNHNS and CDR2 SASEGT. The CDR3 sequence: CASSRGVYTDTQYF. CDR3 DNA sequence: TGTGCCAGCAGCCGGGGGGTCTACACAGATACGCAGTATTTT.

This sequence joins TRBV4-1 and TRBJ2-3, with D possibly matching TRBD1 (7 bases). V lost 6 bases, J lost 6 bases, and 19 bases lay in between. The germline CDR1 and CDR2 sequences are MGHRA and YSYEKL. This CDR3 has 15 amino acids. The CDR3 here is CASRLGGNRGDTQYF. Written as DNA, the CDR3 is TGCGCCAGCAGGTTAGGGGGGAACAGGGGCGATACGCAGTATTTT.

V is TRBV28 and J is TRBJ2-1, with 8 bases that match TRBD2. The germline V gene has CDR1 MDHEN and CDR2 SYDVKM. The CDR3 consists of 15 residues. V gave up 6 bases and J gave up 1 base; unmatched junction bases: 5. The CDR3 region has the DNA TGTGCCAGCAGCAACGGGAGGGCTTCCTACAATGAGCAGTTCTTC. Encoded protein: CASSNGRASYNEQFF.

The CDR3 nucleotides are TGTGCCAGCAGCTTAGAAAGGCAGGCCCCCTACGAGCAGTACTTC. As protein: CASSLERQAPYEQYF. The chain has TRBV7-2 and TRBJ2-7, with unresolved D. The germline V gene has CDR1 SGHTA and CDR2 FQGNSA. The CDR3 contains 15 residues. Between the trimmed V and J ends, which lost 1 base and 2 bases, there was a span of 12 bases.

CDR3 nucleotide sequence: TGTGCCAGCAGCTCCCTAGCGGGAGAGGGGAATGAGCAGTTCTTC. Translated: CASSSLAGEGNEQFF. The chain recombines TRBV7-7 with TRBJ2-1, with 10 bases matching TRBD2. The CDR3 runs to 15 residues. The J segment lost 7 bases and the V segment lost 4 bases, leaving 7 bases of the junction unmatched. Germline V gene lookup returns CDR1 SSHAT and CDR2 FNYEAQ (reference sequence).

There are many counts of this clonotype. V gene TRBV20-1 combines with J gene TRBJ2-1, with TRBD2 matching over 10 bases. V shed 0 bases and J 12 bases; nucleotides not matched to a gene: 17. The CDR3 runs to 17 residues. CDR1 and CDR2 from the germline V gene are DFQATT and SNEGSKA (reference sequence). The CDR3: CSARDRGEREGLRGQFF. The DNA of the CDR3 is TGCAGTGCTAGAGATAGGGGTGAGCGGGAGGGCCTGAGAGGGCAGTTCTTC.

The chain links TRBV4-2 to TRBJ1-6; 7 nucleotides agree with TRBD1. The V segment lost 2 bases and the J segment 6 bases; nucleotides outside the gene matches: 7. CDR3 length: 16 amino acids. Per the germline V gene, CDR1 is LGHNA and CDR2 is YNFKEQ. This chain's CDR3 is CASSQNPGQSNSPLHF. The CDR3 DNA sequence: TGTGCCAGCAGCCAAAATCCGGGACAGTCTAATTCACCCCTCCACTTT.

A word on this clonotype: A read error may explain this, as a much larger clone is one base away. The chain recombines TRBV5-1 with TRBJ2-1; D is possibly TRBD1 (5 bases). Deletions cut 1 base from V and 0 bases from J, with 14 bases between. CDR3 length: 17 residues. Germline CDR1 reads SGHRS; CDR2 reads YFSETQ. CDR3 region: CASSLWGGGSSYNEQFF. CDR3 bases: TGCGCCAGCAGCTTGTGGGGCGGCGGCAGCTCCTACAATGAGCAGTTCTTC. Variable domain in full (rest from reference TRBV5-1 and TRBJ2-1): KAGVTQTPRYLIKTRGQQVTLSCSPISGHRSVSWYQQTPGQGLQFLFEYFSETQRNKGNFPGRFSGRQFSNSRSEMNVSTLELGDSALYLCASSLWGGGSSYNEQFFGPGTRLTVL.

This clonotype was detected many times. J is TRBJ2-1 and V is TRBV7-9; TRBD2 agrees at 8 bases. The CDR3 is 15 residues long. CDR1 and CDR2 (germline): SEHNR, FQNEAQ (reference sequence). V shed 5 bases, J shed 6 bases, and the junction held 9 bases outside the gene matches. CDR3 sequence: CASSIGGGVGNEQFF. CDR3 sequence (DNA): TGTGCCAGCAGCATCGGGGGGGGCGTCGGCAATGAGCAGTTCTTC.

The chain joins TRBV2 to TRBJ2-1, with 7 bases that match TRBD1. The V gene's germline CDR1 is SNHLY and CDR2 FYNNEI. V was pared by 3 bases and J by 5 bases, with 7 bases of the junction left unmatched. The CDR3 is made up of 15 amino acids. In DNA, the CDR3 is TGTGCCAGCAGTGATCGGACAGGTGCCCACAATGAGCAGTTCTTC. This sequence encodes CASSDRTGAHNEQFF.

The V call is TRBV19, the J call TRBJ2-2; 14 nucleotides match TRBD2. The J segment lost 0 bases and the V segment lost 7 bases, leaving 13 bases of the junction unmatched. The CDR3 length is 20 residues. From germline, CDR1 is LNHDA and CDR2 SQIVND (reference sequence). CDR3 amino acids: CASTKFPGLAGAANTGELFF. DNA for the CDR3: TGTGCCAGTACTAAATTTCCGGGACTAGCGGGGGCCGCGAACACCGGGGAGCTGTTTTTT. The full variable domain, in which reference TRBV19 and TRBJ2-2 provide the parts outside the CDR3, is DGGITQSPKYLFRKEGQNVTLSCEQNLNHDAMYWYRQDPGQGLRLIYYSQIVNDFQKGDIAEGYSVSREKKESFPLTVTSAQKNPTAFYLCASTKFPGLAGAANTGELFFGEGSRLTVL.

A few counts support this clonotype. The V call is TRBV6-5, the J call TRBJ2-7; TRBD1 might be the D (5 bases). Trimming stripped 2 bases from V and 3 bases from J, with 8 bases between. The CDR3 length is 13 residues. Germline V gene sequence: CDR1 MNHEY, CDR2 SVGAGI. The DNA of the CDR3 is TGTGCCAGCAGTTACGACAGAGACTACGAGCAGTACTTC. This translates into CASSYDRDYEQYF.

The V gene is TRBV29-1, the J gene TRBJ2-5; perhaps D is TRBD1 or TRBD2 (6 bases each). This CDR3 region has 12 residues. V was clipped by 8 bases and J by 5 bases, with 15 bases between them. The germline CDR1 and CDR2 sequences are SQVTM and ANQGSEA. CDR3 sequence: CSFVEGGETQYF. The CDR3 DNA is TGCAGCTTTGTTGAGGGGGGTGAGACCCAGTACTTC.

V gene TRBV3-1 combines with J gene TRBJ2-1, with TRBD1 matching over 10 bases. The junction had 10 bases not matched to a gene; V was cut back by 3 bases and J by 8 bases. CDR3 size: 16 residues. Germline V gene data show CDR1 as LGHDT and CDR2 as YNNKEL (reference sequence). The CDR3 sequence is CASSHTGTGDRDEQFF. CDR3 coding DNA: TGTGCCAGCAGCCACACCGGGACAGGGGATAGAGATGAGCAGTTCTTC.

This chain links TRBV20-1 with TRBJ2-7, with TRBD1 matching 7 bases. The V gene end was trimmed by 0 bases and the J gene end by 4 bases; junction bases not matched to a gene: 3. CDR3 length: 13 residues. Germline CDR1 DFQATT, CDR2 SNEGSKA (reference sequence). The CDR3 here is CSARDDREYEQYF. As DNA, the CDR3 is TGCAGTGCTAGAGACGACAGGGAGTACGAGCAGTACTTC.

This chain's CDR3 is CASSYSAAGLGGYTF. CDR3 in DNA: TGTGCCAGCAGTTACTCGGCAGCCGGACTAGGTGGCTACACCTTC. The V and J genes are TRBV6-2 or TRBV6-3 and TRBJ1-2, with unresolved D. Germline values: CDR1 MNHEY, CDR2 SVGEGT. Trimming shortened V by 0 bases and J by 7 bases, and 15 bases separated the two germline ends. There are 15 residues in the CDR3.

This sequence joins TRBV20-1 and TRBJ2-5; D gene uncertain. The CDR3 is 12 amino acids. Germline V lookup: CDR1 DFQATT, CDR2 SNEGSKA (reference sequence). Deletions cut 0 bases from V and 5 bases from J, with 7 bases between. The CDR3: CSARDRSETQYF. CDR3 sequence (DNA): TGCAGTGCTAGAGATAGGTCGGAGACCCAGTACTTC.

This clonotype has a count of ten or more. This chain connects TRBV20-1 to TRBJ2-1; no definite D call. The CDR3 is 10 residues long. The germline V gene has CDR1 DFQATT and CDR2 SNEGSKA (reference sequence). Trimming pared 3 bases from V and 10 bases from J, leaving 7 bases between. Written as DNA, the CDR3 is TGCAGTGCTAGTTGGCACGAGCAGTTCTTC. This gives the protein CSASWHEQFF.

CDR3 loop: CASDAGGGQDEQFF. CDR3 coding DNA: TGTGCCAGCGACGCCGGGGGGGGTCAGGATGAGCAGTTCTTC. The rearrangement uses TRBV12-3 or TRBV12-4 and TRBJ2-1; TRBD2 agrees at 8 bases. With 8 bases clipped from V and 8 bases from J, the junction kept 11 bases outside the gene matches. The CDR3 consists of 14 residues.

The rearrangement links TRBV20-1 to TRBJ2-3, with TRBD2 matching 8 bases. The CDR3 runs to 15 residues. Germline V gene sequence: CDR1 DFQATT, CDR2 SNEGSKA (reference sequence). The trim removed 0 bases at V and 6 bases at J, leaving 8 bases unmatched. CDR3 region: CSAREPGTRGDTQYF. The CDR3 bases are TGCAGTGCTAGAGAGCCCGGGACTAGGGGTGATACGCAGTATTTT.

This clonotype has only a few counts. The V gene is TRBV4-2, the J gene TRBJ1-1; D ambiguous. This CDR3 region has 16 residues. Germline values: CDR1 LGHNA, CDR2 YNFKEQ. Trimming pared 7 bases from V and 1 base from J, leaving 19 bases between. CDR3 in DNA: TGTGCCAGCAACTTAAGCCCAGGCGCAAGGAACACTGAAGCTTTCTTT. As protein: CASNLSPGARNTEAFF.

The rearrangement links TRBV19 to TRBJ2-1; no reliable D call. This CDR3 spans 13 amino acids. CDR1 and CDR2 (germline): LNHDA, SQIVND (reference sequence). The ends were cut back, 4 bases at V and 1 base at J, with 5 bases in the middle. CDR3 in DNA: TGTGCCAGTAGTAACCATTCCTACAATGAGCAGTTCTTC. Translating it yields CASSNHSYNEQFF. Variable domain in full (rest from reference TRBV19 and TRBJ2-1): DGGITQSPKYLFRKEGQNVTLSCEQNLNHDAMYWYRQDPGQGLRLIYYSQIVNDFQKGDIAEGYSVSREKKESFPLTVTSAQKNPTAFYLCASSNHSYNEQFFGPGTRLTVL.